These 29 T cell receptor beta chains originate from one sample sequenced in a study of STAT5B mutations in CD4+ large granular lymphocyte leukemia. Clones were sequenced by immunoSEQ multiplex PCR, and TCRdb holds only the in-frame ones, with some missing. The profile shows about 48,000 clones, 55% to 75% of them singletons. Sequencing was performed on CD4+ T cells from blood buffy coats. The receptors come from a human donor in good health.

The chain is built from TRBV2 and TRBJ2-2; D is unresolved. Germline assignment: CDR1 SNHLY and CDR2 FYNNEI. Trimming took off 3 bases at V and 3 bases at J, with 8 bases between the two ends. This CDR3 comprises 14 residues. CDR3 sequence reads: CASSDKSHTGELFF. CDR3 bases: TGTGCCAGCAGTGACAAGTCCCACACCGGGGAGCTGTTTTTT.

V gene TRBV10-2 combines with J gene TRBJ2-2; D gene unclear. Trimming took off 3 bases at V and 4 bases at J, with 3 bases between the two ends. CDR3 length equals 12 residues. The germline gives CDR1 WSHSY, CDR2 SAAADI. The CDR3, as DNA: TGCGCCAGCAGTGAAATCACCGGGGAGCTGTTTTTT. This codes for CASSEITGELFF.

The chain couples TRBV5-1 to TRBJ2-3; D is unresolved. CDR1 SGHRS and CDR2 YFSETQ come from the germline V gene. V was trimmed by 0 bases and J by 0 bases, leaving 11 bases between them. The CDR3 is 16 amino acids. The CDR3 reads CASSLGLDSSTDTQYF. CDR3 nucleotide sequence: TGCGCCAGCAGCTTGGGACTTGATTCTAGCACAGATACGCAGTATTTT. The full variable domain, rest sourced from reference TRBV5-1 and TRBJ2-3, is KAGVTQTPRYLIKTRGQQVTLSCSPISGHRSVSWYQQTPGQGLQFLFEYFSETQRNKGNFPGRFSGRQFSNSRSEMNVSTLELGDSALYLCASSLGLDSSTDTQYFGPGTRLTVL.

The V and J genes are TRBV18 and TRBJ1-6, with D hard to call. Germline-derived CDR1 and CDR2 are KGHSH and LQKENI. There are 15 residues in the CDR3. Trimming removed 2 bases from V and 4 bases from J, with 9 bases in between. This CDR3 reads CASSPNADYNSPLHF. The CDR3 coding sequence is TGTGCCAGCTCACCAAACGCCGATTATAATTCACCCCTCCACTTT.

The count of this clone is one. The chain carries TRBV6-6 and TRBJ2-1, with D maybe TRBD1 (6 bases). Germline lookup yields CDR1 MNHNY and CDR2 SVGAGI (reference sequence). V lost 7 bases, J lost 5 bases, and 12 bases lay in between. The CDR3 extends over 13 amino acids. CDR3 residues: CASKQDSNNEQFF. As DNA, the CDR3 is TGTGCCAGCAAACAGGACAGTAACAATGAGCAGTTCTTC.

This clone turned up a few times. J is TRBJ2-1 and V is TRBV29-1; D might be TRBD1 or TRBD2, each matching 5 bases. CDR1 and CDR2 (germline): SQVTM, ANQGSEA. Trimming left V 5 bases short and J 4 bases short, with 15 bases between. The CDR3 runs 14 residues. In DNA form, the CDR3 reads TGCAGCGTTACCAGAGGGGACCGGTACAATGAGCAGTTCTTC. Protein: CSVTRGDRYNEQFF.

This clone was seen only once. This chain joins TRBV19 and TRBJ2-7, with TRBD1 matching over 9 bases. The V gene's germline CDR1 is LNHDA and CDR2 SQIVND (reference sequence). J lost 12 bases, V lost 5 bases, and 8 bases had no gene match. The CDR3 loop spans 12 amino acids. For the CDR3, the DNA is TGTGCCAGTAGTGATACGGGGACAGGGCCGTACTTC. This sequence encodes CASSDTGTGPYF.

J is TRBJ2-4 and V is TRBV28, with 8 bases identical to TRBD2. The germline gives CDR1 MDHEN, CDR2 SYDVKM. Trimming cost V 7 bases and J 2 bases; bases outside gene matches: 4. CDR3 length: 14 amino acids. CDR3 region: CASTGGGTKNIQYF. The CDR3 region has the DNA TGTGCCAGCACCGGGGGGGGAACCAAAAACATTCAGTACTTC.

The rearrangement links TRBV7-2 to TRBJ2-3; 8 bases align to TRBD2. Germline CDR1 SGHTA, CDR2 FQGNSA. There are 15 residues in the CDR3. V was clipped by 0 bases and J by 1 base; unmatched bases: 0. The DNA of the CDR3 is TGTGCCAGCAGCTTAGCGACTAGCGGCACAGATACGCAGTATTTT. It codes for CASSLATSGTDTQYF.

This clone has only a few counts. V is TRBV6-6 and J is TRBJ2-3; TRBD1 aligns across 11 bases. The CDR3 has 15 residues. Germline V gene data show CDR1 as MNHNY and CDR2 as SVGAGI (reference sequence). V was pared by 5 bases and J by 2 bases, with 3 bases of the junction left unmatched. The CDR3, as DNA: TGTGCCAGCAGTGGGGGACAGGGGGACACAGATACGCAGTATTTT. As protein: CASSGGQGDTDTQYF.

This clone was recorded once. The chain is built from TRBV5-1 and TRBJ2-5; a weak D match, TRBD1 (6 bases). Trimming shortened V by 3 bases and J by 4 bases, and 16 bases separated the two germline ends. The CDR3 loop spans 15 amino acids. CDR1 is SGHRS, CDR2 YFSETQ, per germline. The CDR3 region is CASSSQTGGVETQYF. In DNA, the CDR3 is TGCGCCAGCAGCTCCCAGACAGGAGGAGTAGAGACCCAGTACTTC.

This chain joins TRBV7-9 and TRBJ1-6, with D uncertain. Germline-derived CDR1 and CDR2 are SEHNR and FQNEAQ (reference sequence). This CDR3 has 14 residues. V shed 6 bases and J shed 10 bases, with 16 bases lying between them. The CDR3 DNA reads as TGTGCCAGCAGTTTGGACGGGTCACGGTCACCCCTCCACTTT. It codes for CASSLDGSRSPLHF.

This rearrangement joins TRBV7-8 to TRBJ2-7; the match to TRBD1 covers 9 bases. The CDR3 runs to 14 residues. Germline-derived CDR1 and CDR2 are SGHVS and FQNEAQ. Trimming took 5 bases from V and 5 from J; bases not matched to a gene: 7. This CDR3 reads CASSRRDRADEQYF. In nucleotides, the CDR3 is TGTGCCAGCAGCCGTCGGGACAGGGCAGACGAGCAGTACTTC.

The CDR3, as DNA: TGTGCCAGCAGCCGTCGGGTTGTACGAGATGCAACTAATGAAAAACTGTTTTTT. It is translated as CASSRRVVRDATNEKLFF. The chain employs TRBV7-2 and TRBJ1-4; D unresolved. The length of the CDR3 is 18 residues. Trimming took off 5 bases at V and 0 bases at J, with 19 bases between the two ends. Germline V gives CDR1 SGHTA, CDR2 FQGNSA.

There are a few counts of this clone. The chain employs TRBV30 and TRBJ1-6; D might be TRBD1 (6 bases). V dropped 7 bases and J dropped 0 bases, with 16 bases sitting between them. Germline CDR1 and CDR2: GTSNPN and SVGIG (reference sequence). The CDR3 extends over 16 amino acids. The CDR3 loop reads CAYTAGADSYNSPLHF. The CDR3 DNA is TGTGCCTACACCGCAGGGGCGGACTCCTATAATTCACCCCTCCACTTT. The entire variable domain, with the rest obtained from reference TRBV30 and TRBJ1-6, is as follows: SQTIHQWPATLVQPVGSPLSLECTVEGTSNPNLYWYRQAAGRGLQLLFYSVGIGQISSEVPQNLSASRPQDRQFILSSKKLLLSDSGFYLCAYTAGADSYNSPLHFGNGTRLTVT.

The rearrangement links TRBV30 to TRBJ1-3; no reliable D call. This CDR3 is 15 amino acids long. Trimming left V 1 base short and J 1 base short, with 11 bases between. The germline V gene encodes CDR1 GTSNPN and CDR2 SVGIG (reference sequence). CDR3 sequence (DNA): TGTGCCTGGAGTGACGGGTTTGAGTCTGGAAACACCATATATTTT. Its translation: CAWSDGFESGNTIYF. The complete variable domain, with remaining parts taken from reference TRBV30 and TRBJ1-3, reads SQTIHQWPATLVQPVGSPLSLECTVEGTSNPNLYWYRQAAGRGLQLLFYSVGIGQISSEVPQNLSASRPQDRQFILSSKKLLLSDSGFYLCAWSDGFESGNTIYFGEGSWLTVV.

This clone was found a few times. CDR3 region: CASSGQVNQPQHF. The CDR3 nucleotides are TGTGCCAGCAGCGGACAGGTTAATCAGCCCCAGCATTTT. The chain joins TRBV27 to TRBJ1-5; TRBD1 agrees at 7 bases. Germline assignment: CDR1 MNHEY and CDR2 SMNVEV (reference sequence). The CDR3 contains 13 residues. Trimming removed 6 bases from V and 4 bases from J; junction bases left unmatched: 3.

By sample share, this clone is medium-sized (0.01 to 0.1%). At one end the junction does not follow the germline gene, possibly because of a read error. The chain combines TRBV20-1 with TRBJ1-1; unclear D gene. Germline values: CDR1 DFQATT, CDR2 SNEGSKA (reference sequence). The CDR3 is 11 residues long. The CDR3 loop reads CLAWKRTEAFF. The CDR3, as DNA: TGTCTGGCTTGGAAGCGGACTGAAGCTTTCTTT.

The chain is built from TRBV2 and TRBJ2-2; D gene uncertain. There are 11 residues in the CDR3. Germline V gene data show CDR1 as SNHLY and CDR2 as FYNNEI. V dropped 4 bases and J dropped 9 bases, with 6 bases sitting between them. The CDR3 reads CASSGLRELFF. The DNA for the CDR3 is TGTGCCAGCAGTGGGCTGAGGGAGCTGTTTTTT. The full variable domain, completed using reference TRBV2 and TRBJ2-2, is EPEVTQTPSHQVTQMGQEVILRCVPISNHLYFYWYRQILGQKVEFLVSFYNNEISEKSEIFDDQFSVERPDGSNFTLKIRSTKLEDSAMYFCASSGLRELFFGEGSRLTVL.

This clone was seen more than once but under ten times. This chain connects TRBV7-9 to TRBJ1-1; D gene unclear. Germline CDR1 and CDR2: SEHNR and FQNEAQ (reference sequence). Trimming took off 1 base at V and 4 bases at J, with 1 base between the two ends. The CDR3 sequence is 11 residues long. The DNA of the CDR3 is TGTGCCAGCAGCTTAGGCACTGAAGCTTTCTTT. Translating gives CASSLGTEAFF.

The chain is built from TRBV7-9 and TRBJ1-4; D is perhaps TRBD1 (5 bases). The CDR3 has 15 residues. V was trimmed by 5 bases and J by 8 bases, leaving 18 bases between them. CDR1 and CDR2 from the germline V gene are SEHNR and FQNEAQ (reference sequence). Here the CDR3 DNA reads TGTGCCAGCAGCCTCAGGGTGACTGGCGGGGAAAAACTGTTTTTT. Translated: CASSLRVTGGEKLFF.

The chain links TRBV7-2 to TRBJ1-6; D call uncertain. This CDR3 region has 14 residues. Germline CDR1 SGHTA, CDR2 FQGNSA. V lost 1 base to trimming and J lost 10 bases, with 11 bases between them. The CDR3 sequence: CASSLGPLGSPLHF. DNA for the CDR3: TGTGCCAGCAGCTTAGGGCCGCTGGGGTCACCCCTCCACTTT.

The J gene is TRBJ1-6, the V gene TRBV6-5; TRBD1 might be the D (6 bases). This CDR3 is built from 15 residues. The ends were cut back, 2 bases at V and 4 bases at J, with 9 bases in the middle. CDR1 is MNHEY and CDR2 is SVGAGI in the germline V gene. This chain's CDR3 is CASSYAGQYNSPLHF. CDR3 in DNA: TGTGCCAGCAGTTACGCCGGACAGTATAATTCACCCCTCCACTTT.

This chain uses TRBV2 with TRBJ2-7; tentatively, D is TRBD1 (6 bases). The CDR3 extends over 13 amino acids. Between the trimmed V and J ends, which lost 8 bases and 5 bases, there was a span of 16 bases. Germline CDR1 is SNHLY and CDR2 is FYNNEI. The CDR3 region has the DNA TGTGCCAGCGCGAGGGGGAAGGGTCACGAGCAGTACTTC. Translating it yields CASARGKGHEQYF.

This CDR3 is CASSLRETQYF. CDR3 DNA: TGTGCCAGCAGCCTCCGGGAGACCCAGTACTTC. V usage is TRBV5-6 and J usage is TRBJ2-5, with D uncertain. CDR1 and CDR2 from the germline V gene are SGHDT and YYEEEE. The CDR3 runs 11 residues. Trimming stripped 4 bases from V and 5 bases from J, with 6 bases between.

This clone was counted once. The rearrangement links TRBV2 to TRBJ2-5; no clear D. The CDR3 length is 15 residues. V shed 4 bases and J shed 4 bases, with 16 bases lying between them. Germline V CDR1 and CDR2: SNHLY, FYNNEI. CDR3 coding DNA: TGTGCCAGCAGTGGATATGACCCCGAGGTAGAGACCCAGTACTTC. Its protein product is CASSGYDPEVETQYF.

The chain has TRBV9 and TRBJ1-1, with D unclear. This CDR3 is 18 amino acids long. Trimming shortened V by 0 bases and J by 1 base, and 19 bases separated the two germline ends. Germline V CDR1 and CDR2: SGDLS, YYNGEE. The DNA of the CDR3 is TGTGCCAGCAGCGTAGGGGCGGACTTACAACTAAGGAACACTGAAGCTTTCTTT. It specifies CASSVGADLQLRNTEAFF.

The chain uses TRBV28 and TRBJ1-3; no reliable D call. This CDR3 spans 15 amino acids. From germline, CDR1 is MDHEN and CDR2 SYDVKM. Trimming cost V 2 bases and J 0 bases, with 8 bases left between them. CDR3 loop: CASSLTGGSGNTIYF. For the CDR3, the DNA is TGTGCCAGCAGTTTAACGGGAGGCTCTGGAAACACCATATATTTT.

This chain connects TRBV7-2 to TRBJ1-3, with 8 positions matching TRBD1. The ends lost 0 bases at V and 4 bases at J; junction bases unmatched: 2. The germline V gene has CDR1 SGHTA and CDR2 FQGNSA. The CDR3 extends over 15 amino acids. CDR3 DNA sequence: TGTGCCAGCAGCTTAGCACCAGGGGGCGGAAACACCATATATTTT. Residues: CASSLAPGGGNTIYF.